This T cell receptor beta chain was captured in a study of control samples from healthy donors and cancer patients. CDR1 SSHAT and CDR2 FNYEAQ come from the germline V gene (reference sequence). Trimming at V came to 5 bases and at J to 1 base, leaving 10 bases not matched to a gene. The length of the CDR3 is 17 residues. Here immunoSEQ multiplex PCR was the method, and the copy in TCRdb shows in-frame clones only, minus some. The sample yields about 63,000 clones, 85% seen once. The origin of this receptor is a man in his forties in good health. The sequenced material came from blood. The rearrangement links TRBV7-7 to TRBJ2-3; TRBD1 matches at 9 bases. CDR3 sequence (DNA): TGTGCCAGCAGCCTCACAGGGGGCCTGTCCGGCACAGATACGCAGTATTTT. Protein product: CASSLTGGLSGTDTQYF.